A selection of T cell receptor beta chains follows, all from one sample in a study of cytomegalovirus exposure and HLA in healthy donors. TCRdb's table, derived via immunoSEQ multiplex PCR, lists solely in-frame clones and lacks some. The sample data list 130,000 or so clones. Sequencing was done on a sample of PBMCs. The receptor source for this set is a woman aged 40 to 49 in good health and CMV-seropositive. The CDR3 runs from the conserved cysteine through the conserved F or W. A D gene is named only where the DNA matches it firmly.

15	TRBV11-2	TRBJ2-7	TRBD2	CASSLDLAGGYEQYF	TGTGCCAGCAGCTTAGATCTAGCGGGAGGTTACGAGCAGTACTTC
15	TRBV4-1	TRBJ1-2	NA	CASSQGTDLVYGYTF	TGCGCCAGCAGCCAAGGGACAGATTTGGTCTATGGCTACACCTTC
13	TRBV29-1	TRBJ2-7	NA	CSVLTGPGREQYF	TGCAGCGTGCTGACAGGTCCGGGAAGGGAGCAGTACTTC
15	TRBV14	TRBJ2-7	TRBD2	CASSQQLGLVTEQYF	TGTGCCAGCAGCCAACAACTGGGACTAGTAACCGAGCAGTACTTC
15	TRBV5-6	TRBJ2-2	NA	CASTSGDPNTGELFF	TGTGCCAGCACCTCAGGGGACCCGAACACCGGGGAGCTGTTTTTT
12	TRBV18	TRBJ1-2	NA	CASSPAGLGYTF	TGTGCCAGCTCACCAGCGGGGCTTGGCTACACCTTC
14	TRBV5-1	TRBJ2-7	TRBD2	CASSLRGGIYEQYF	TGCGCCAGCAGCTTGCGGGGGGGGATCTACGAGCAGTACTTC
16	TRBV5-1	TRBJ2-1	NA	CASSSSPGGSYNEQFF	TGCGCCAGCAGCTCGAGCCCCGGGGGTTCCTACAATGAGCAGTTCTTC
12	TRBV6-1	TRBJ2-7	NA	CASSWTDFEQYF	TGTGCCAGCAGTTGGACAGACTTCGAGCAGTACTTC
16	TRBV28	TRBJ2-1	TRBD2	CASSPSRAGGRNEQFF	TGTGCCAGCAGTCCCTCGAGGGCGGGAGGTAGGAATGAGCAGTTCTTC
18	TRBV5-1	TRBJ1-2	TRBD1	CASSEPGQASIANYGYTF	TGCGCCAGCAGCGAACCGGGACAGGCATCAATAGCTAACTATGGCTACACCTTC
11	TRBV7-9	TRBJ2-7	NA	CASSSAYEQYF	TGTGCCAGCAGCTCCGCCTACGAGCAGTACTTC
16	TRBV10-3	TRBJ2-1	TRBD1	CAISETAGQGRNEQFF	TGTGCCATCAGTGAGACCGCAGGACAGGGAAGGAATGAGCAGTTCTTC
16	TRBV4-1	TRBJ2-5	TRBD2	CASSFRLAGGQETQYF	TGCGCCAGCAGCTTCCGACTAGCGGGAGGTCAAGAGACCCAGTACTTC
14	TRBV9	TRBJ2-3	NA	CASSVTADLDTQYF	TGTGCCAGCAGCGTAACGGCGGATTTGGATACGCAGTATTTT
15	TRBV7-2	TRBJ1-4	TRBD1	CASSPRTGFLEKLFF	TGTGCCAGCAGCCCGAGGACAGGGTTTCTTGAAAAACTGTTTTTT
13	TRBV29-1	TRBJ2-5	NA	CSVEVITGETQYF	TGCAGCGTTGAAGTGATCACGGGAGAGACCCAGTACTTC
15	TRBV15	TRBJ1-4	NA	CATSRDPGVREKLFF	TGTGCCACCAGCAGAGATCCGGGGGTACGAGAAAAACTGTTTTTT
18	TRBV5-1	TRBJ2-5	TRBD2	CASSFSISTSGIKETQYF	TGCGCCAGCAGCTTCAGTATCTCCACTAGCGGGATTAAAGAGACCCAGTACTTC
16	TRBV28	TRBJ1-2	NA	CASRTPGQNSNYGYTF	TGTGCCAGCAGAACACCCGGACAGAATTCTAACTATGGCTACACCTTC
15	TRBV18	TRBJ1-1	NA	CASSPQRAGDTEAFF	TGTGCCAGCTCACCCCAGCGGGCAGGCGATACTGAAGCTTTCTTT
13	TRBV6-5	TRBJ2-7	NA	CASSRTINYEQYF	TGTGCCAGCAGCCGTACTATCAACTACGAGCAGTACTTC
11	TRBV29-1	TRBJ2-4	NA	CSGWTENIQYF	TGCAGCGGTTGGACAGAAAACATTCAGTACTTC
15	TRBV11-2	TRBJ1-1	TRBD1	CASSTRQGENTEAFF	TGTGCCAGCAGCACGAGACAGGGAGAGAACACTGAAGCTTTCTTT
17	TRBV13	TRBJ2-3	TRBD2	CASSRTSGRGVTDTQYF	TGTGCCAGCAGTAGGACTAGCGGGAGGGGGGTCACAGATACGCAGTATTTT
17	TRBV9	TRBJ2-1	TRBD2	CASSVSEGLAGNNEQFF	TGTGCCAGCAGCGTATCGGAGGGACTAGCGGGAAATAATGAGCAGTTCTTC
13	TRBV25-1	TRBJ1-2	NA	CASSGGPSYGYTF	TGTGCCAGCAGTGGAGGGCCCTCCTATGGCTACACCTTC
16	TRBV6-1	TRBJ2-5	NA	CASSGYFLAPQETQYF	TGTGCCAGCAGTGGATACTTTTTAGCGCCCCAAGAGACCCAGTACTTC
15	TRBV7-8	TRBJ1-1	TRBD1	CASSLGPGGASEAFF	TGTGCCAGCAGCTTAGGGCCAGGGGGCGCTTCTGAAGCTTTCTTT
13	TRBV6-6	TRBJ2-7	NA	CASSYGATYEQYF	TGTGCCAGCAGTTACGGGGCCACCTACGAGCAGTACTTC
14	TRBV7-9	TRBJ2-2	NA	CASSLTGNTGELFF	TGTGCCAGCAGCCTAACAGGGAACACCGGGGAGCTGTTTTTT
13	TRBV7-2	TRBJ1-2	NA	CASSLGWRDGYTF	TGTGCCAGCAGCCTAGGGTGGAGGGATGGCTACACCTTC
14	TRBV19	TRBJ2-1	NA	CASRGQRGYNEQFF	TGTGCCAGTAGAGGACAGCGGGGCTACAATGAGCAGTTCTTC
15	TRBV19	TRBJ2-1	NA	CASSIPGGPYNEQFF	TGTGCCAGTAGTATCCCTGGCGGCCCCTACAATGAGCAGTTCTTC
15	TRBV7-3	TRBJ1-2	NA	CASSLSPGANYGYTF	TGTGCCAGCAGCTTATCACCGGGGGCTAACTATGGCTACACCTTC
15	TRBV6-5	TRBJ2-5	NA	CASSYEPSFLETQYF	TGTGCCAGCAGTTACGAACCTAGTTTCTTAGAGACCCAGTACTTC
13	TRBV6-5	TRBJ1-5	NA	CASSWTVNQPQHF	TGTGCCAGCAGCTGGACAGTGAATCAGCCCCAGCATTTT
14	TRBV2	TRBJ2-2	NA	CASRVLLNTGELFF	TGTGCCAGCAGGGTACTATTGAACACCGGGGAGCTGTTTTTT
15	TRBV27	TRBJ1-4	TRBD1	CASSLMTGENEKLFF	TGTGCCAGCAGTTTAATGACAGGGGAGAATGAAAAACTGTTTTTT
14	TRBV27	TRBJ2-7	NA	CASSSSGFSYEQYF	TGTGCCAGCAGTTCAAGCGGATTCTCCTACGAGCAGTACTTC
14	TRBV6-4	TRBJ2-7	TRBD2	CASSESAGAYEQYF	TGTGCCAGCAGTGAATCAGCGGGGGCCTACGAGCAGTACTTC
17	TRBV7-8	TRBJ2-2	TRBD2	CASSQRALAGEGGELFF	TGTGCCAGCAGCCAACGCGCGCTAGCGGGAGAGGGCGGGGAGCTGTTTTTT
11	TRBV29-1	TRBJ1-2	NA	CSVDRNYGYTF	TGCAGCGTTGACAGGAACTATGGCTACACCTTC
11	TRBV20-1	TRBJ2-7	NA	CSAEQLPEQYF	TGCAGTGCTGAACAGCTCCCCGAGCAGTACTTC
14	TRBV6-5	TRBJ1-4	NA	CASSRLATNEKLFF	TGTGCCAGCAGTCGACTTGCAACTAATGAAAAACTGTTTTTT
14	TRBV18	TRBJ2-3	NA	CASSTRGITDTQYF	TGTGCCAGCTCCACAAGGGGCATCACAGATACGCAGTATTTT
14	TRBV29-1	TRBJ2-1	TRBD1	CSVWTGSVYNEQFF	TGCAGCGTGTGGACAGGGTCTGTCTACAATGAGCAGTTCTTC
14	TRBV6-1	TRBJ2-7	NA	CASSGRLGSPEQYF	TGTGCCAGCAGTGGCCGTCTTGGGAGTCCCGAGCAGTACTTC
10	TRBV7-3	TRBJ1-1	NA	CASRGREAFF	TGTGCCAGCAGGGGGCGCGAAGCTTTCTTT
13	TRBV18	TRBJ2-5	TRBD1	CASSKGQGETQYF	TGTGCCAGCAGTAAGGGACAGGGGGAGACCCAGTACTTC
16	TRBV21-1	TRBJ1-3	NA	CASSKPPESSGNTIYF	TGTGCCAGCAGCAAACCCCCCGAGAGCTCTGGAAACACCATATATTTT
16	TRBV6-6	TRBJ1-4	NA	CASSHTPGQTNEKLFF	TGTGCCAGCAGTCACACGCCAGGGCAAACTAATGAAAAACTGTTTTTT
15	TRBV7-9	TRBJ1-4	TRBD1	CASSSTTGGAEKLFF	TGTGCCAGCAGCTCGACGACAGGGGGAGCAGAAAAACTGTTTTTT
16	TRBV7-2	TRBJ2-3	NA	CASSTLGRSFTDTQYF	TGTGCCAGCAGCACTCTAGGTCGGTCTTTCACAGATACGCAGTATTTT
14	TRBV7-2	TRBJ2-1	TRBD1	CATAGTGGSSEQFF	TGTGCCACCGCCGGGACAGGGGGCTCGAGTGAGCAGTTCTTC